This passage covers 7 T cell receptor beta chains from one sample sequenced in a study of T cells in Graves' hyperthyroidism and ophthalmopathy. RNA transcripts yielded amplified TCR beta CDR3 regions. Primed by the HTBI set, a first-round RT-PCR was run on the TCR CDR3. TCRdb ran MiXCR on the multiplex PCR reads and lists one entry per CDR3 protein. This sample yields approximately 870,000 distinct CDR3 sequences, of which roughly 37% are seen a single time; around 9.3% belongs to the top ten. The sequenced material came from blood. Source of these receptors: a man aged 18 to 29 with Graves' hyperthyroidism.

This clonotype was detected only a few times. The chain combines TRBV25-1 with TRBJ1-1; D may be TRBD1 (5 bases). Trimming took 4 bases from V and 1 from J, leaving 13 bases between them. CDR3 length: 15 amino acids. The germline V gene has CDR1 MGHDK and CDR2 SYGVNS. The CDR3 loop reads CASSAGTSANTEAFF. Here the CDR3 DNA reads TGTGCCAGCAGTGCTGGGACCTCAGCGAACACTGAAGCTTTCTTT. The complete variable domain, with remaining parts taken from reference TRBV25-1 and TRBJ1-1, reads EADIYQTPRYLVIGTGKKITLECSQTMGHDKMYWYQQDPGMELHLIHYSYGVNSTEKGDLSSESTVSRIRTEHFPLTLESARPSHTSQYLCASSAGTSANTEAFFGQGTRLTVV.

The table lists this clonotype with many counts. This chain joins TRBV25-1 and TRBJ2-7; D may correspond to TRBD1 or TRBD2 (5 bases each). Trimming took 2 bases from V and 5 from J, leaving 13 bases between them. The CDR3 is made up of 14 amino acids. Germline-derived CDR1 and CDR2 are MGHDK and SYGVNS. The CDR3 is CASSEQGVMDEQYF. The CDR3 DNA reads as TGTGCCAGCAGTGAACAGGGAGTTATGGACGAGCAGTACTTC.

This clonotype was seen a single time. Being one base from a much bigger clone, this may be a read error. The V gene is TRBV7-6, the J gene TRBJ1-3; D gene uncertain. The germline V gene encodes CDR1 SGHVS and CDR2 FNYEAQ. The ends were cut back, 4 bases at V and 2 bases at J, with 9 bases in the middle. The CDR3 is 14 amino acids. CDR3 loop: CASSSDNPGNTIYF. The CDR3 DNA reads TGTGCCAGCAGCTCCGACAACCCTGGAAACACCATATATTTT.

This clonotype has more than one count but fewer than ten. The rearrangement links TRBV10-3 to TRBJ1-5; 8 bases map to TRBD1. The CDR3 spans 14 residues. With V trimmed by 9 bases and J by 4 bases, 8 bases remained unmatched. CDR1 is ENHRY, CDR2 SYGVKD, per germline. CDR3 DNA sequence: TGTGCCATAAGACGGGGACAGGCAAATCAGCCCCAGCATTTT. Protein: CAIRRGQANQPQHF.

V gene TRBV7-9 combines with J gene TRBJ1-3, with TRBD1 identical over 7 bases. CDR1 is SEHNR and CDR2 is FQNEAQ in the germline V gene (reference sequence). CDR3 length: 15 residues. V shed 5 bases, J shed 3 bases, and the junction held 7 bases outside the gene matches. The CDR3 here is CASSDDRVDGNTIYF. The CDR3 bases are TGTGCCAGCAGCGACGACAGGGTGGATGGAAACACCATATATTTT. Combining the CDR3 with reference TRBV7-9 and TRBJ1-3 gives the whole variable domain DTGVSQNPRHKITKRGQNVTFRCDPISEHNRLYWYRQTLGQGPEFLTYFQNEAQLEKSRLLSDRFSAERPKGSFSTLEIQRTEQGDSAMYLCASSDDRVDGNTIYFGEGSWLTVV.

In DNA form, the CDR3 reads TGTGCCAGCACCCTCGGGACTCCCAGCTCTGGAAACACCATATATTTT. Amino acids: CASTLGTPSSGNTIYF. This chain links TRBV25-1 with TRBJ1-3; a possible D gene is TRBD1 (5 bases). The germline V and J ends were trimmed by 7 bases and 0 bases, with 16 bases remaining between them. There are 16 residues in the CDR3. Germline CDR1 is MGHDK and CDR2 is SYGVNS.

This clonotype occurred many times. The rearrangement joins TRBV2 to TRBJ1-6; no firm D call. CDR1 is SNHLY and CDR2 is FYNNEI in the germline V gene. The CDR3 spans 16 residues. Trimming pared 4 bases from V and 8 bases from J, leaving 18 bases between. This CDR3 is CASSAPIRVIDSPLHF. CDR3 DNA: TGTGCCAGCAGTGCCCCGATCCGAGTAATAGATTCACCCCTCCACTTT. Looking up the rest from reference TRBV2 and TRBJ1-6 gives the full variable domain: EPEVTQTPSHQVTQMGQEVILRCVPISNHLYFYWYRQILGQKVEFLVSFYNNEISEKSEIFDDQFSVERPDGSNFTLKIRSTKLEDSAMYFCASSAPIRVIDSPLHFGNGTRLTVT.